Given below is one TCR beta chain in context. The antigen is unknown. Germline V gene data show CDR1 as DFQATT and CDR2 as SNEGSKA (reference sequence). Deletions cut 3 bases from V and 8 bases from J, with 14 bases between. The CDR3 is made up of 13 amino acids. Researchers made TCR cDNA using 5'RACE template switching, and this step added a universal primer site and UMIs. TCRdb re-derived calls from the 5' RACE reads in MiXCR, one entry per CDR3 protein. This sample has about 360,000 distinct CDR3 sequences, with 6% to 8% found just once. This sample was taken from a study of T cells after yellow fever vaccination. Broader study findings: Reappearance after the booster was seen for most primary-vaccination clones, at 96% CD4 and more than 80% CD8. A small proportion of clonotypes was detected in both the CD4 and CD8 compartments.

The rearrangement joins TRBV20-1 to TRBJ2-1; perhaps D is TRBD1 or TRBD2 (6 bases each). This TCR was recovered from a man aged 30-40 years who received the YFV17D yellow fever vaccine. Sequences were derived from PBMCs, sampled 5 days after the yellow fever booster vaccination. CDR3 in amino acids: CSASNWRGDEQFF. As DNA, the CDR3 is TGCAGTGCTAGCAATTGGAGGGGGGATGAGCAGTTCTTC.